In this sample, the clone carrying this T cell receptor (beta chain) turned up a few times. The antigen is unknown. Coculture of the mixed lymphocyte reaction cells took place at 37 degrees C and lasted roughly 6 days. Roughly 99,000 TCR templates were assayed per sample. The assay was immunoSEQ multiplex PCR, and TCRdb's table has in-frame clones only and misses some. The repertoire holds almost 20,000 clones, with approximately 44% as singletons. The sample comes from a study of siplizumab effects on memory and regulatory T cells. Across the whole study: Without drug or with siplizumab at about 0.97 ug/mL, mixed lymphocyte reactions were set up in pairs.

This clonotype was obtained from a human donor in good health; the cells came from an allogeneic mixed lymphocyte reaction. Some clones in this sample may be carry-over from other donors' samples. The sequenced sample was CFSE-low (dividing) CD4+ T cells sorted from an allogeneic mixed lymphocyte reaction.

The CDR3 sequence is CASSYGRGGAGYEQYF. CDR3 nucleotides: TGTGCCAGCAGTTACGGGAGGGGGGGGGCCGGCTACGAGCAGTACTTC. This chain links TRBV6-6 with TRBJ2-7; TRBD2 might be the D (7 bases). Trimming took off 2 bases at V and 3 bases at J, with 17 bases between the two ends. The CDR3 is made up of 16 amino acids. CDR1 and CDR2 (germline): MNHNY, SVGAGI (reference sequence).